What follows are 21 T cell receptor beta chains derived from one specimen sequenced in a study of shared clonotypes between healthy human individuals. CD45RO-negative, CCR7-selected cells formed the naive CD8 fraction, which excluded terminally differentiated effector memory CD45RA+ cells. The table came from immunoSEQ multiplex PCR; TCRdb's copy has only in-frame clones and leaves some out. The sample has hundreds of thousands of clones, roughly 96% seen once. The sequenced material came from naive CD8+ T cells sorted from blood. The receptors originated from a woman aged 25 to 45 in good health.

V and J are TRBV28 and TRBJ1-5; D is uncertain. Trimming left V 4 bases short and J 0 bases short, with 7 bases between. In germline, CDR1 is MDHEN, CDR2 SYDVKM. This CDR3 has 14 amino acids. For the CDR3, the DNA is TGTGCCAGCAGTTGGGGTTATAGCAATCAGCCCCAGCATTTT. This translates into CASSWGYSNQPQHF.

This rearrangement joins TRBV19 to TRBJ1-5, with 7 positions matching TRBD1. Germline values: CDR1 LNHDA, CDR2 SQIVND (reference sequence). V was clipped by 3 bases and J by 5 bases; unmatched bases: 7. The CDR3 totals 15 residues. As DNA, the CDR3 is TGTGCCAGTAGTATTGTAGAGGGGGCTTATCAGCCCCAGCATTTT. Protein product: CASSIVEGAYQPQHF.

The chain carries TRBV10-3 and TRBJ2-1; 14 bases agree with TRBD2. V lost 2 bases and J lost 9; bases outside the gene matches: 0. Germline CDR1 and CDR2: ENHRY and SYGVKD. CDR3 length: 14 amino acids. The CDR3 sequence is CAISEGLAGGEQFF. The CDR3 DNA reads TGTGCCATCAGTGAGGGACTAGCGGGAGGTGAGCAGTTCTTC.

This clone appeared a single time. The chain links TRBV6-1 to TRBJ2-1, with TRBD2 as a possible D gene (5 bases). Trimming left V 10 bases short and J 7 bases short, with 8 bases between. Germline V lookup: CDR1 MNHNS, CDR2 SASEGT. The CDR3 runs 10 residues. The CDR3 DNA reads TGTGCCACGGGATTTAATGAGCAGTTCTTC. It is translated as CATGFNEQFF.

The CDR3 is CASSSAWTGEQYF. The DNA for the CDR3 is TGTGCCAGCAGTTCCGCGTGGACGGGGGAGCAGTACTTC. V gene TRBV27 combines with J gene TRBJ2-7, with D perhaps matching TRBD2 (5 bases). The length of the CDR3 is 13 residues. In germline, CDR1 is MNHEY, CDR2 SMNVEV (reference sequence). The V gene lost 4 bases and the J gene lost 7 bases, with 14 bases spanning the gap.

The rearrangement uses TRBV28 and TRBJ2-5; D may be TRBD1 (5 bases). Germline V CDR1 and CDR2: MDHEN, SYDVKM. V gave up 5 bases and J gave up 5 bases, with 15 bases separating them. The CDR3 has 14 residues. Here the CDR3 reads CASSGAWVKETQYF. The CDR3 nucleotides read TGTGCCAGCAGTGGGGCGTGGGTTAAGGAGACCCAGTACTTC.

This chain uses TRBV5-6 with TRBJ2-7; D ambiguous. V gave up 0 bases and J gave up 5 bases, with 15 bases separating them. The CDR3 length is 15 residues. Germline CDR1 is SGHDT and CDR2 is YYEEEE. The CDR3 DNA follows: TGTGCCAGCAGCTTGGGGGCATGGGTTAGCAACGAGCAGTACTTC. Translating it yields CASSLGAWVSNEQYF.

The rearrangement uses TRBV6-1 and TRBJ1-5; D possibly corresponds to TRBD1 (6 bases). The V end was cut by 0 bases, the J end by 6 bases, with 21 bases between. The germline V gene encodes CDR1 MNHNS and CDR2 SASEGT. CDR3 length: 18 residues. The CDR3 bases are TGTGCCAGCAGTGAAGCGCCGTGGGGTCAGGGGATAAGTCAGCCCCAGCATTTT. Protein: CASSEAPWGQGISQPQHF.

The rearrangement uses TRBV5-6 and TRBJ2-3, with 8 bases lining up with TRBD1. The CDR3 is 16 residues long. The trim removed 5 bases at V and 3 bases at J, leaving 11 bases unmatched. Germline V gene data show CDR1 as SGHDT and CDR2 as YYEEEE. CDR3 nucleotides: TGTGCCAGCAGTGGGAGGCCGACAGGGGTTACAGATACGCAGTATTTT. This codes for CASSGRPTGVTDTQYF.

The chain joins TRBV29-1 to TRBJ1-2; D remains unclear. Germline CDR1 and CDR2: SQVTM and ANQGSEA. V lost 3 bases, J lost 4 bases, and 9 bases lay in between. The CDR3 is made up of 12 amino acids. The CDR3: CSVDSAAYGYTF. CDR3 sequence (DNA): TGCAGCGTTGATTCGGCAGCCTATGGCTACACCTTC.

V usage is TRBV14 and J usage is TRBJ1-1; D remains unclear. Germline CDR1 reads SGHDN; CDR2 reads FVKESK. The V end was cut by 2 bases, the J end by 11 bases, with 18 bases between. The CDR3 extends over 14 amino acids. The CDR3 protein is CASSQSGDVDIAFF. Written as DNA, the CDR3 is TGTGCCAGCAGCCAAAGTGGGGATGTTGACATTGCTTTCTTT. Full variable domain (missing parts from reference TRBV14 and TRBJ1-1): EAGVTQFPSHSVIEKGQTVTLRCDPISGHDNLYWYRRVMGKEIKFLLHFVKESKQDESGMPNNRFLAERTGGTYSTLKVQPAELEDSGVYFCASSQSGDVDIAFFGQGTRLTVV.

This chain links TRBV28 with TRBJ2-2; 10 nucleotides line up with TRBD2. This CDR3 region has 20 residues. Germline V gene lookup returns CDR1 MDHEN and CDR2 SYDVKM. Trimming cost V 5 bases and J 9 bases; bases outside gene matches: 24. The CDR3 DNA sequence: TGTGCCAGCAGTACCCGGACCCTCAACTCGAGCGGGAGGGCCGTAAGGGAGCTGTTTTTT. As protein: CASSTRTLNSSGRAVRELFF.

The chain is built from TRBV28 and TRBJ2-5, with 8 bases lining up with TRBD2. CDR3 length: 15 residues. Germline V CDR1 and CDR2: MDHEN, SYDVKM. After removal of 8 bases from V and 4 bases from J, the junction contained 12 bases not matched to a gene. In DNA, the CDR3 is TGTGCCAGCGAGACGGGAGGGCCTGAAGGAGAGACCCAGTACTTC. Translation gives CASETGGPEGETQYF.

This clone has a handful of counts. Other DNA sequences in this sample translate to the same CDR3. The rearrangement uses TRBV5-4 and TRBJ2-1, with D perhaps matching TRBD1 (6 bases). The CDR3 is 13 amino acids. Germline values: CDR1 SGHNT, CDR2 YYREEE (reference sequence). Trimming left V 4 bases short and J 4 bases short, with 9 bases between. The CDR3 sequence is CASSPTGYNEQFF. In nucleotides, the CDR3 is TGTGCCAGCAGCCCGACAGGATACAATGAGCAGTTCTTC.

V usage is TRBV6-5 and J usage is TRBJ2-1, with TRBD2 matching 9 bases. Trimming at V came to 2 bases and at J to 8 bases, leaving 10 bases not matched to a gene. This CDR3 has 16 amino acids. CDR1 and CDR2 (germline): MNHEY, SVGAGI. In DNA form, the CDR3 reads TGTGCCAGCAGTTACCCGGGGGTAGCGGGAGTGTATGAGCAGTTCTTC. Protein: CASSYPGVAGVYEQFF.

The chain recombines TRBV27 with TRBJ1-2; D unclear. Germline assignment: CDR1 MNHEY and CDR2 SMNVEV (reference sequence). The V gene lost 3 bases and the J gene lost 6 bases, with 26 bases spanning the gap. This CDR3 spans 18 amino acids. The CDR3 loop reads CASSLRRLSSDQEHGYTF. Here the CDR3 DNA reads TGTGCCAGCAGTTTGAGGCGCCTAAGCTCGGACCAGGAACATGGCTACACCTTC.

The chain combines TRBV19 with TRBJ1-2; D not resolved. The CDR3 runs 13 residues. V lost 0 bases and J 11 bases, leaving 13 bases between the germline ends. The germline gives CDR1 LNHDA, CDR2 SQIVND (reference sequence). In DNA form, the CDR3 reads TGTGCCAGTAGTATAGATGCAACAGCAGATTACACCTTC. Encoded protein: CASSIDATADYTF. Supplemented by reference TRBV19 and TRBJ1-2, the full variable domain reads DGGITQSPKYLFRKEGQNVTLSCEQNLNHDAMYWYRQDPGQGLRLIYYSQIVNDFQKGDIAEGYSVSREKKESFPLTVTSAQKNPTAFYLCASSIDATADYTFGSGTRLTVV.

The chain couples TRBV7-9 to TRBJ2-1; D gene unclear. CDR1 is SEHNR, CDR2 FQNEAQ, per germline (reference sequence). CDR3 length: 12 amino acids. V lost 1 base to trimming and J lost 10 bases, with 8 bases between them. This chain's CDR3 is CASSLDFAEQFF. CDR3 sequence (DNA): TGTGCCAGCAGCTTAGACTTCGCGGAGCAGTTCTTC.

The gene calls are TRBV11-2 and TRBJ2-2; 9 bases match TRBD2. J lost 9 bases, V lost 6 bases, and 8 bases had no gene match. CDR3 length: 14 amino acids. Germline V gene sequence: CDR1 SGHAT, CDR2 FQNNGV. The CDR3: CASRRIAGARELFF. CDR3 coding DNA: TGTGCCAGCAGGAGAATAGCGGGAGCGAGGGAGCTGTTTTTT.

This rearrangement joins TRBV5-8 to TRBJ1-5; D possibly corresponds to TRBD1 (5 bases). The CDR3 loop spans 14 amino acids. Trimming left V 7 bases short and J 4 bases short, with 15 bases between. Germline V CDR1 and CDR2: SGHTS, YDEGEE. CDR3: CASGRVFGNQPQHF. CDR3 coding DNA: TGTGCCAGCGGCAGGGTGTTTGGGAATCAGCCCCAGCATTTT.

The gene calls are TRBV6-5 and TRBJ2-4, with D possibly being TRBD2 (6 bases). The CDR3 is made up of 13 amino acids. V shed 0 bases and J shed 15 bases, with 15 bases lying between them. Germline values: CDR1 MNHEY, CDR2 SVGAGI. This CDR3 is CASSYSAGRDPYF. CDR3 coding DNA: TGTGCCAGCAGTTACTCAGCGGGTAGGGATCCGTACTTC.